One sample yielded the 23 T cell receptor beta chains listed below, sequenced in a study of blood T cell repertoires in COVID-19. Produced via immunoSEQ multiplex PCR; TCRdb's table is partial and in-frame only. The sample consists of about 76,000 clones, under 95% of them appearing once. The specimen sequenced was peripheral blood. These receptors were obtained from a human donor in a cohort sampled during active COVID-19.

The rearrangement uses TRBV19 and TRBJ1-1, with a possible D match to TRBD1 (5 bases). Germline assignment: CDR1 LNHDA and CDR2 SQIVND (reference sequence). Trimming removed 4 bases from V and 4 bases from J, with 10 bases in between. The CDR3 has 13 residues. Written as DNA, the CDR3 is TGTGCCAGTAGTAATGTTGGGGCCACTGAAGCTTTCTTT. This encodes CASSNVGATEAFF.

The chain uses TRBV10-1 and TRBJ1-4; maybe TRBD1 (6 bases). V was cut by 6 bases and J by 6 bases, with 11 bases left in between. The CDR3 consists of 13 residues. Germline V CDR1 and CDR2: WNHNN, SYGVQD (reference sequence). CDR3 sequence reads: CASSQGFHEKLFF. The CDR3 DNA reads TGCGCCAGCAGCCAGGGGTTCCATGAAAAACTGTTTTTT.

The chain is built from TRBV9 and TRBJ2-6; maybe TRBD1 (5 bases). The CDR3 loop spans 16 amino acids. Germline V lookup: CDR1 SGDLS, CDR2 YYNGEE. V shed 0 bases and J shed 2 bases, with 9 bases lying between them. CDR3 DNA sequence: TGTGCCAGCAGCGTAGCTGGGGCGGCTGGGGCCAACGTCCTGACTTTC. It encodes CASSVAGAAGANVLTF.

The chain employs TRBV7-9 and TRBJ1-3; 9 bases map to TRBD1. The CDR3 consists of 17 residues. The V segment lost 1 base and the J segment 0 bases; nucleotides outside the gene matches: 4. Germline assignment: CDR1 SEHNR and CDR2 FQNEAQ (reference sequence). The CDR3 loop reads CASSLGDRDFSGNTIYF. The CDR3 DNA follows: TGTGCCAGCAGCTTAGGGGACAGGGACTTCTCTGGAAACACCATATATTTT.

The chain recombines TRBV10-3 with TRBJ2-1, with D possibly being TRBD2 (5 bases). In germline, CDR1 is ENHRY, CDR2 SYGVKD. V was pared by 7 bases and J by 4 bases, with 14 bases between. This CDR3 has 14 amino acids. The CDR3 sequence: CAITARDFYNEQFF. CDR3 sequence (DNA): TGTGCCATCACTGCACGGGATTTTTACAATGAGCAGTTCTTC.

The V gene is TRBV11-2, the J gene TRBJ1-6; D gene uncertain. The germline V and J ends were trimmed by 5 bases and 8 bases, with 16 bases remaining between them. CDR1 is SGHAT and CDR2 is FQNNGV in the germline V gene. The CDR3 is 15 amino acids. The CDR3: CASSAHGLKYSPLHF. The CDR3 nucleotides read TGTGCCAGCAGCGCCCACGGTCTAAAATATTCACCCCTCCACTTT.

The rearrangement links TRBV6-5 to TRBJ1-5; 8 positions agree with TRBD1. This CDR3 region has 14 residues. CDR1 is MNHEY, CDR2 SVGAGI, per germline. The V segment lost 11 bases and the J segment 2 bases; nucleotides outside the gene matches: 8. The CDR3, as DNA: TGTGCCGGTTCCTCGGACAGGGGCAATCAGCCCCAGCATTTT. Translated: CAGSSDRGNQPQHF.

The rearrangement links TRBV19 to TRBJ2-3, with D tentatively TRBD2 (5 bases). The germline CDR1 and CDR2 sequences are LNHDA and SQIVND (reference sequence). V was cut by 10 bases and J by 6 bases, with 14 bases left in between. This CDR3 is built from 12 residues. Here the CDR3 DNA reads TGTGCCACTTCCGGAGGTTGGGATACGCAGTATTTT. Amino acids: CATSGGWDTQYF.

The genes are TRBV6-6 and TRBJ2-7; tentative D call: TRBD1 (5 bases). Germline values: CDR1 MNHNY, CDR2 SVGAGI (reference sequence). V lost 0 bases, J lost 1 base, and 7 bases lay in between. This CDR3 is 14 amino acids long. The CDR3: CASSYSAGSYEQYF. CDR3 DNA: TGTGCCAGCAGTTACTCGGCAGGGTCCTACGAGCAGTACTTC.

The chain joins TRBV19 to TRBJ1-3; TRBD1 matches 7 bases. J was trimmed by 0 bases and V by 6 bases; bases with no gene match: 8. Germline V CDR1 and CDR2: LNHDA, SQIVND (reference sequence). The CDR3 spans 16 residues. CDR3 loop: CASSFTGASSGNTIYF. The CDR3 coding sequence is TGTGCCAGTAGCTTTACAGGGGCGTCCTCTGGAAACACCATATATTTT.

CDR3 residues: CASSLGSGEQYF. In nucleotides, the CDR3 is TGTGCCAGCAGTTTAGGGAGCGGTGAGCAGTACTTC. The J gene is TRBJ2-7, the V gene TRBV12-3 or TRBV12-4, with D maybe TRBD2 (5 bases). The V gene lost 1 base and the J gene lost 7 bases, with 8 bases spanning the gap. The CDR3 runs 12 residues.

V is TRBV29-1 and J is TRBJ2-7; 12 nucleotides agree with TRBD2. The CDR3 runs to 15 residues. The germline V gene has CDR1 SQVTM and CDR2 ANQGSEA. V lost 7 bases and J lost 4; bases outside the gene matches: 11. CDR3 residues: CSAHPGLAGWYEQYF. The CDR3 DNA sequence: TGCAGCGCCCACCCCGGACTAGCGGGGTGGTACGAGCAGTACTTC.

The genes are TRBV7-9 and TRBJ2-3; D gene ambiguous. V shed 6 bases and J shed 3 bases, with 10 bases lying between them. The V gene's germline CDR1 is SEHNR and CDR2 FQNEAQ (reference sequence). The CDR3 has 13 residues. CDR3 bases: TGTGCCAGCAGACACAGCCTTACAGATACGCAGTATTTT. It is translated as CASRHSLTDTQYF. The variable domain in full, with the rest retrieved from reference TRBV7-9 and TRBJ2-3, is DTGVSQNPRHKITKRGQNVTFRCDPISEHNRLYWYRQTLGQGPEFLTYFQNEAQLEKSRLLSDRFSAERPKGSFSTLEIQRTEQGDSAMYLCASRHSLTDTQYFGPGTRLTVL.

This clone has only one observation. This chain joins TRBV7-3 and TRBJ2-2; a possible D gene is TRBD2 (7 bases). The CDR3 extends over 14 amino acids. V lost 4 bases, J lost 6 bases, and 12 bases lay in between. Germline values: CDR1 SGHTA, CDR2 FQGTGA. In DNA form, the CDR3 reads TGTGCCAGCAGCTCACGAGGGGGGGCCGGGGAGCTGTTTTTT. Translation: CASSSRGGAGELFF.

The chain recombines TRBV30 with TRBJ2-2, with D possibly TRBD2 on 5 matching bases. The V end was cut by 7 bases, the J end by 1 base, with 10 bases between. The CDR3 sequence is 13 residues long. Germline V gene data show CDR1 as GTSNPN and CDR2 as SVGIG (reference sequence). The CDR3 DNA reads TGTGCCTATAGGGCGGGGAACACCGGGGAGCTGTTTTTT. Its translation is CAYRAGNTGELFF.

This clone showed up just once. V usage is TRBV18 and J usage is TRBJ2-7; 9 positions match TRBD1. The CDR3 has 14 residues. V trimming: 8 bases; J trimming: 5 bases; junction bases outside the gene matches: 10. The germline CDR1 and CDR2 sequences are KGHSH and LQKENI. CDR3 sequence: CASAVGTGINEQYF. DNA of the CDR3: TGTGCCAGCGCAGTTGGGACAGGGATCAACGAGCAGTACTTC.

The chain recombines TRBV9 with TRBJ1-2; TRBD1 matches at 10 bases. This CDR3 has 14 residues. Germline CDR1 is SGDLS and CDR2 is YYNGEE. The V gene end was trimmed by 5 bases and the J gene end by 6 bases; junction bases not matched to a gene: 7. The CDR3 nucleotides are TGTGCCAGCAGGTATTCCGGGACAGGGGATGGCTACACCTTC. It codes for CASRYSGTGDGYTF. Using reference TRBV9 and TRBJ1-2 for the parts outside the CDR3, the full variable domain is DSGVTQTPKHLITATGQRVTLRCSPRSGDLSVYWYQQSLDQGLQFLIQYYNGEERAKGNILERFSAQQFPDLHSELNLSSLELGDSALYFCASRYSGTGDGYTFGSGTRLTVV.

This chain connects TRBV5-1 to TRBJ2-2, with TRBD2 identical over 10 bases. There are 16 residues in the CDR3. J lost 2 bases, V lost 4 bases, and 5 bases had no gene match. Per the germline V gene, CDR1 is SGHRS and CDR2 is YFSETQ. Written as DNA, the CDR3 is TGCGCCAGCAGCCTCCTAGCGGGGGATAACACCGGGGAGCTGTTTTTT. Translated: CASSLLAGDNTGELFF.

V gene TRBV21-1 combines with J gene TRBJ1-4; no DNA check was done on the table's D call, TRBD1. TRBV21-1 counts as a pseudogene. The CDR3 runs to 16 residues. CDR3 region: CASTSSGVPPWEKLFF. The CDR3 coding sequence is TGTGCCAGCACCTCGTCAGGGGTTCCCCCTTGGGAAAAACTGTTTTTT.

As to this clone: Other DNA sequences from this sample encode an identical CDR3 as well. The chain couples TRBV7-9 to TRBJ1-4, with D maybe TRBD1 (5 bases). Germline values: CDR1 SEHNR, CDR2 FQNEAQ (reference sequence). Trimming stripped 3 bases from V and 0 bases from J, with 5 bases between. This CDR3 has 14 residues. The CDR3 sequence is CASSLTATNEKLFF. In DNA form, the CDR3 reads TGTGCCAGCAGCTTGACAGCAACTAATGAAAAACTGTTTTTT.

V gene TRBV12-5 combines with J gene TRBJ1-4; no firm D call. Trimming stripped 8 bases from V and 3 bases from J, with 10 bases between. The germline V gene encodes CDR1 LGHNT and CDR2 FRNRAP. CDR3 length equals 13 residues. The CDR3 here is CASNGQANEKLFF. CDR3 nucleotide sequence: TGTGCTAGTAATGGTCAGGCTAATGAAAAACTGTTTTTT.

The genes are TRBV9 and TRBJ2-2; D is undetermined. The CDR3 is 16 amino acids. Looked up from germline, CDR1 is SGDLS and CDR2 is YYNGEE. V gave up 1 base and J gave up 0 bases, with 10 bases separating them. Written as DNA, the CDR3 is TGTGCCAGCAGCGTATCGCAGCGAGCGAACACCGGGGAGCTGTTTTTT. It encodes CASSVSQRANTGELFF.

The CDR3 protein is CASSALGQSNEKLFF. The DNA of the CDR3 is TGTGCCAGCAGCGCCTTGGGACAGTCTAATGAAAAACTGTTTTTT. V is TRBV9 and J is TRBJ1-4; 7 bases match TRBD1. The germline CDR1 and CDR2 sequences are SGDLS and YYNGEE. Trimming at V came to 3 bases and at J to 3 bases, leaving 5 bases not matched to a gene. The CDR3 spans 15 residues.